The T cell receptor beta chain described here comes from a study of blood T cell repertoires in COVID-19 (dated by TCRdb to the early 2020s). A note on the overall study: The collaborator samples originated in the United States, Italy and Spain and spanned the acute and convalescent phases of COVID-19. The material from the prospective study consisted of cDNA or gDNA derived from T cells, B-cell-depleted T cells, or PBMCs. The dataset comprised deeply sampled blood TCRbeta repertoires from subjects exposed to, actively infected with, or recovered from COVID-19. The repertoires were released in a freely available public database intended as a resource for research on the immune response to SARS-CoV-2. Samples came from the ongoing ImmuneRACE study (first 160 participants) plus 1,254 subjects from 6 global collaborators. A de-identified subject ID, COVID-19 status, age in years and sex were almost always included in the sample metadata. Where HLA class I and class II types were available, the types were taken from metadata supplied by the sample provider, not from assay-based typing. What the authors observed across the whole study: Clinical and demographic metadata were provided uncurated, with the amount varying by source and participant.

This clone was counted at least ten times. This clone's antigen is unknown. No quality values exist for individual bases; no much larger clone is one base distant. One collaborating source in Seattle enrolled patients during active infection and followed them longitudinally through the course of disease. Each collaborating institution followed its own protocols to collect whole blood in K2EDTA tubes. For TCRbeta analysis, collaborators shipped samples in one of three forms: frozen whole blood, isolated PBMCs, or DNA extracted from either of those sample types. The CDR3 holds 13 amino acids from the cysteine to the phenylalanine. Only the CDR3 part of the read is kept: 39 bases, read in frame from the first base. Germline trimming: 2 bases from V, 8 bases from J; junction bases outside gene matches: 7. The germline V gene provides CDR1 SQVTM and CDR2 ANQGSEA. TCRbeta CDR3 regions were amplified from genomic DNA by means of the immunoSEQ Assay, a bias-controlled multiplex PCR. From the authors' description of their analysis: The number of nucleated cells in each sample was estimated by amplification of reference gene primers within the assay. To quantify the absolute abundance of each unique TCRbeta CDR3 rearrangement, sequence reads were collapsed and filtered. For each sample, productive Simpson clonality was calculated as the square root of Simpson's diversity index over productive rearrangements. Entries here come from immuneACCESS through TCRdb and include only in-frame sequences with V and J called. Some clones fail to appear in such tables; in the studies checked, an unresolved V gene covers under half of the shortfall, and the cause of the remainder is unknown. V and J calls plus clone size are reproduced from that table; the DNA served to infer D and trimming. In all, the sample holds some 170,000 clones, and roughly 79% of those were seen once. Of the sample, roughly 11% is held by the ten largest clones.

Source material: peripheral blood. This clonotype originated in a woman aged 40 to 49 with COVID-19, enrolled during active disease. The chain was built from TRBV29-1 and TRBJ1-1, with 8 middle bases fitting TRBD1. The nucleotide sequence is TGCAGCGTTGAATGGGCCCGGACAGGGGAAGCTTTCTTT. Its translation is CSVEWARTGEAFF.